The rows below give T cell receptor beta chains drawn from one sample of a study of T cell repertoires in cytomegalovirus infection. TCRdb processed the reads anew with MiXCR; each CDR3 protein has one entry. The table shows roughly 920,000 distinct CDR3 sequences, with less than 35% occurring only once. These receptors have no identified antigens. Sequenced material: cultured CD8+ T cells from PBMCs, taken from culture after CMV antigen stimulation. All receptors derive from a human donor in good health (CMV status not recorded). Some clones in this sample may be carry-over from other donors' samples. CDR3s include the opening cysteine and the closing phenylalanine or tryptophan. D genes are given only for firm matches. Size is stated for part of the rows, as once, few or many counts, or as a class when the clone is expanded.

v_gene	abundance	d_gene	j_gene	CDR3aa	CDR3nt
TRBV7-9	many	-	TRBJ1-2	CASSPLRDNYGYTF	TGTGCCAGCAGCCCCCTCCGCGACAACTATGGCTACACCTTC
TRBV7-2	once	-	TRBJ1-6	CVSSPQNSPLHF	TGTGTCAGCAGCCCCCAGAATTCACCCCTCCACTTT
TRBV19	-	-	TRBJ2-1	CASSHLGGGASTWNEQFF	TGTGCCAGTAGCCATTTGGGTGGGGGGGCGAGTACTTGGAATGAGCAGTTCTTC
TRBV28	-	TRBD1	TRBJ1-1	CASRSLQGWTEAFF	TGTGCCAGCAGATCGCTACAGGGGTGGACTGAAGCTTTCTTT
TRBV29-1	-	-	TRBJ2-1	CSVPRGRAYEQFF	TGCAGCGTCCCAAGGGGGAGGGCGTATGAGCAGTTCTTC
TRBV12-5	-	TRBD2	TRBJ2-1	CASATGGGSYNEQFF	TGTGCTAGTGCCACCGGGGGGGGGTCCTACAATGAGCAGTTCTTC
TRBV14	many	-	TRBJ2-5	CASSQRLQETQYF	TGTGCCAGCAGCCAACGACTTCAAGAGACCCAGTACTTC
TRBV27	few	-	TRBJ1-1	CASSPYPLVGMNTEAFF	TGTGCCAGCAGTCCATATCCCCTGGTGGGCATGAACACTGAAGCTTTCTTT
TRBV29-1	few	-	TRBJ1-1	CSAGWNTEAFF	TGCAGTGCTGGATGGAACACTGAAGCTTTCTTT
TRBV6-8	few	TRBD2	TRBJ2-1	CASSQRGSLYNEQFF	TGTGCCAGCAGTCAGCGGGGGAGTCTCTACAATGAGCAGTTCTTC
TRBV7-9	-	TRBD1	TRBJ1-3	CASSLGPGQGPFGNTIYF	TGTGCCAGCAGCTTAGGTCCGGGACAGGGACCTTTTGGAAACACCATATATTTT
TRBV15	-	-	TRBJ2-3	CATSRAGQSNLDTQYF	TGTGCCACCAGCAGAGCTGGACAGTCTAACTTAGATACGCAGTATTTT
TRBV7-8	few	-	TRBJ2-5	CASSEPEETQYF	TGTGCCAGCAGCGAGCCAGAAGAGACCCAGTACTTC
TRBV7-9	-	TRBD1	TRBJ1-4	CASSSRDRGATNEKLFF	TGTGCCAGCAGCTCCCGGGACAGGGGTGCAACTAATGAAAAACTGTTTTTT
TRBV12-3/TRBV12-4	-	-	TRBJ1-1	CASTPPAGMNTEAFF	TGTGCCAGCACCCCCCCTGCAGGAATGAACACTGAAGCTTTCTTT
TRBV12-5	few	-	TRBJ2-2	CASGFSLEGVTGELFF	TGTGCTAGTGGTTTTTCACTAGAGGGGGTGACCGGGGAGCTGTTTTTT
TRBV2	-	TRBD1	TRBJ1-3	CASRAQGQDFSGNTIYF	TGTGCCAGTCGTGCGCAGGGACAGGATTTCTCTGGAAACACCATATATTTT
TRBV5-4	few	-	TRBJ2-3	CASSHGQTTDTQYF	TGTGCCAGCAGCCACGGACAGACCACAGATACGCAGTATTTT
TRBV7-7	few	-	TRBJ2-3	CASSPRQRGDTQYF	TGTGCTAGCAGCCCACGACAGAGAGGAGATACGCAGTATTTT
TRBV3-1	many	-	TRBJ2-5	CASSRQGGGETQYF	TGTGCCAGCAGCCGCCAGGGGGGGGGCGAGACCCAGTACTTC
TRBV15	-	TRBD1	TRBJ2-1	CATSGRWDSYNEQFF	TGTGCCACCAGCGGTCGGTGGGACAGTTACAATGAGCAGTTCTTC
TRBV5-6	-	TRBD1	TRBJ1-1	CASSSGTGSPPAFF	TGTGCCAGCAGCTCCGGGACAGGGAGCCCACCGGCTTTCTTT
TRBV2	many	TRBD2	TRBJ2-1	CASNDPGLVRREQFF	TGTGCCAGCAACGACCCGGGACTAGTCCGTCGTGAGCAGTTCTTC
TRBV7-6	many	TRBD2	TRBJ2-1	CASSTATGGASYNEQFF	TGTGCCAGCAGCACAGCAACGGGGGGTGCGTCCTACAATGAGCAGTTCTTC
TRBV5-4	-	TRBD1	TRBJ1-2	CASSRGQVGRDGYTF	TGTGCCAGCAGCAGAGGACAGGTCGGAAGAGATGGCTACACCTTC
TRBV20-1	few	-	TRBJ1-2	CSARDKGRFGDYGYTF	TGCAGTGCTAGAGATAAGGGACGCTTCGGGGACTATGGCTACACCTTC
TRBV4-1	-	-	TRBJ1-1	CASSQDPPEAFF	TGCGCCAGCAGCCAAGATCCCCCTGAAGCTTTCTTT
TRBV14	-	-	TRBJ2-1	CASSPGGGTYNEQFF	TGTGCCAGCAGCCCCGGAGGGGGCACCTACAATGAGCAGTTCTTC
TRBV12-3/TRBV12-4	few	TRBD1	TRBJ1-2	CASSPGGVASYGYTF	TGTGCCAGCAGCCCAGGGGGGGTGGCGAGCTATGGCTACACCTTC